What follows are 28 T cell receptor beta chains derived from one specimen sequenced in a study of cytomegalovirus exposure and HLA in healthy donors. With 60 Vbeta and 13 Jbeta primers, the PCR was carried out. TCRdb's table, derived via immunoSEQ multiplex PCR, lists solely in-frame clones and lacks some. This sample has 150,000 to 200,000 clones, with around 80% found just once. The sample was PBMCs. All receptors come from a human donor in good health.

This chain joins TRBV10-3 and TRBJ2-1; 12 bases fit TRBD1. V lost 10 bases, J lost 6 bases, and 10 bases stayed unmatched. The CDR3 is 15 amino acids. Germline values: CDR1 ENHRY, CDR2 SYGVKD. In DNA, the CDR3 is TGTGCCACTGGGACAGGGGGCGTCCGGATCAATGAGCAGTTCTTC. This codes for CATGTGGVRINEQFF.

This clone was counted between two and nine times. The V and J genes are TRBV6-5 and TRBJ2-7; TRBD1 aligns across 8 bases. This CDR3 comprises 14 residues. CDR1 MNHEY and CDR2 SVGAGI come from the germline V gene. Losses at the gene ends were 5 bases for V and 3 bases for J; bases not matched to a gene: 6. The CDR3 region is CASSTGQGHYEQYF. The CDR3 bases are TGTGCCAGCAGTACTGGACAGGGCCACTACGAGCAGTACTTC.

The count of this clone is one. The CDR3 spells CATTSVTYEQYF. The CDR3 DNA follows: TGTGCCACCACTAGCGTAACCTACGAGCAGTACTTC. The V and J genes are TRBV7-8 and TRBJ2-7; the match to TRBD2 covers 7 bases. V lost 10 bases, J lost 2 bases, and 5 bases stayed unmatched. CDR3 length: 12 amino acids. Germline loops: CDR1 SGHVS, CDR2 FQNEAQ.

The genes are TRBV4-1 and TRBJ2-2; TRBD2 agrees at 7 bases. Unmatched junction bases numbered 4, after V lost 6 bases and J lost 3 bases. Looked up from germline, CDR1 is MGHRA and CDR2 is YSYEKL. This CDR3 has 14 residues. CDR3: CASSRLADTGELFF. CDR3 bases: TGCGCCAGCAGTAGGCTAGCGGACACCGGGGAGCTGTTTTTT.

The chain employs TRBV25-1 and TRBJ2-7, with 7 bases lining up with TRBD1. Germline V gene sequence: CDR1 MGHDK, CDR2 SYGVNS. V dropped 4 bases and J dropped 3; count of bases not matched to a gene: 15. This CDR3 comprises 17 residues. The CDR3 sequence is CASSGGSGPRGIYEQYF. CDR3 nucleotides: TGTGCCAGCAGTGGGGGATCGGGACCCAGGGGGATCTACGAGCAGTACTTC.

This clone was found once. The chain couples TRBV13 to TRBJ2-1; the match to TRBD1 covers 9 bases. V was clipped by 7 bases and J by 4 bases; unmatched bases: 11. Germline lookup yields CDR1 PRHDT and CDR2 FYEKMQ (reference sequence). The length of the CDR3 is 16 residues. The CDR3: CASKDTGDREYNEQFF. In DNA form, the CDR3 reads TGTGCCAGCAAAGATACAGGGGACAGGGAGTACAATGAGCAGTTCTTC.

V usage is TRBV21-1 and J usage is TRBJ2-5; TRBD2 reflects the table's D call only, with no check against the DNA. TRBV21-1 is described as a pseudogene. This CDR3 is 16 amino acids long. As DNA, the CDR3 is TGTGCCAGCACCATTCCCCCCCTGGTGGAGGGAGAGACCCAGTACTTC. Translation: CASTIPPLVEGETQYF.

About this clone itself: The sample has other DNA sequences that encode this CDR3 too. The rearrangement joins TRBV7-8 to TRBJ2-7, with D possibly matching TRBD1 (6 bases). Germline V gene lookup returns CDR1 SGHVS and CDR2 FQNEAQ. Trimming left V 1 base short and J 3 bases short, with 10 bases between. The CDR3 runs 14 residues. The chain's CDR3 is CASSLGPGVYEQYF. The CDR3 DNA reads as TGTGCCAGCAGCTTAGGCCCAGGGGTCTACGAGCAGTACTTC. Looking up the rest from reference TRBV7-8 and TRBJ2-7 gives the full variable domain: GAGVSQSPRYKVAKRGQDVALRCDPISGHVSLFWYQQALGQGPEFLTYFQNEAQLDKSGLPSDRFFAERPEGSVSTLKIQRTQQEDSAVYLCASSLGPGVYEQYFGPGTRLTVT.

V is TRBV27 and J is TRBJ1-6; D gene unclear. The germline CDR1 and CDR2 sequences are MNHEY and SMNVEV (reference sequence). There are 15 residues in the CDR3. Trimming took off 8 bases at V and 7 bases at J, with 18 bases between the two ends. In nucleotides, the CDR3 is TGTGCCAGCTCCCCCCGCGGTTCAGTCAATTCACCCCTCCACTTT. Its translation: CASSPRGSVNSPLHF.

Here the CDR3 DNA reads TGTGCCAGCAGCTCGGGGACAGGGGGTAGTGAAAAACTGTTTTTT. This translates into CASSSGTGGSEKLFF. V and J are TRBV5-4 and TRBJ1-4, with 11 positions matching TRBD1. The trim removed 3 bases at V and 7 bases at J, leaving 5 bases unmatched. CDR3 length equals 15 residues. Germline CDR1 and CDR2: SGHNT and YYREEE (reference sequence).

The CDR3 region is CASMSTWNTGELFF. The CDR3 nucleotides read TGTGCCAGCATGTCCACATGGAACACCGGGGAGCTGTTTTTT. The rearrangement joins TRBV6-1 to TRBJ2-2; D call uncertain. Germline values: CDR1 MNHNS, CDR2 SASEGT. CDR3 length equals 14 residues. V shed 7 bases and J shed 1 base, with 10 bases lying between them.

The rearrangement links TRBV5-1 to TRBJ2-2; 9 nucleotides line up with TRBD2. This CDR3 contains 17 residues. Losses at the gene ends were 3 bases for V and 4 bases for J; bases not matched to a gene: 10. Looked up from germline, CDR1 is SGHRS and CDR2 is YFSETQ. The CDR3 bases are TGCGCCAGCAGCTATGGCGGGGCTAGCGGGGTCACCGGGGAGCTGTTTTTT. This gives the protein CASSYGGASGVTGELFF.

The chain employs TRBV27 and TRBJ2-7, with D perhaps matching TRBD1 (6 bases). The germline gives CDR1 MNHEY, CDR2 SMNVEV (reference sequence). The CDR3 spans 14 residues. Deletions cut 6 bases from V and 0 bases from J, with 12 bases between. The CDR3 sequence is CASRTQGYSYEQYF. In DNA form, the CDR3 reads TGTGCCAGCAGGACACAGGGTTACTCCTACGAGCAGTACTTC.

This chain joins TRBV4-3 and TRBJ1-6; TRBD1 agrees at 8 bases. V was pared by 3 bases and J by 14 bases, with 9 bases of the junction left unmatched. Germline V gene sequence: CDR1 LGHNA, CDR2 YSLEER. This CDR3 has 14 amino acids. CDR3 in amino acids: CASSHAGTGLTLHF. In nucleotides, the CDR3 is TGCGCCAGCAGCCATGCCGGGACAGGTCTTACCCTCCACTTT.

The chain combines TRBV6-1 with TRBJ1-5, with a tentative D call TRBD1 (6 bases). CDR1 is MNHNS and CDR2 is SASEGT in the germline V gene. This CDR3 spans 14 amino acids. Between the trimmed V and J ends, which lost 1 base and 5 bases, there was a span of 9 bases. CDR3 bases: TGTGCCAGCAGTGAAGACAGGGCCTATCAGCCCCAGCATTTT. This translates into CASSEDRAYQPQHF.

The chain recombines TRBV6-5 with TRBJ1-2; 9 nucleotides agree with TRBD1. Trimming cost V 0 bases and J 14 bases; bases outside gene matches: 7. The CDR3 consists of 13 residues. From germline, CDR1 is MNHEY and CDR2 SVGAGI. DNA of the CDR3: TGTGCCAGCAGTTACTCGACAGGGGGAGTGGTAACCTTC. Translated, it gives CASSYSTGGVVTF.

The chain carries TRBV7-9 and TRBJ2-1, with D perhaps matching TRBD1 (5 bases). Per the germline V gene, CDR1 is SEHNR and CDR2 is FQNEAQ (reference sequence). The V end was cut by 4 bases, the J end by 4 bases, with 14 bases between. The CDR3 length is 15 residues. CDR3 bases: TGTGCCAGCAGCTCGGTCTACGACAGTTACAATGAGCAGTTCTTC. Translation: CASSSVYDSYNEQFF.

The chain has TRBV19 and TRBJ1-2; D ambiguous. V dropped 5 bases and J dropped 7 bases, with 17 bases sitting between them. The CDR3 is 14 amino acids. The germline gives CDR1 LNHDA, CDR2 SQIVND (reference sequence). In DNA form, the CDR3 reads TGTGCCAGTAGTTCTGGGTTTAGACTCGTTGGCTACACCTTC. Translation gives CASSSGFRLVGYTF.

This clone was seen more than once but under ten times. The CDR3: CASSGKAGVVDEQFF. DNA for the CDR3: TGTGCCAGCAGTGGTAAGGCAGGGGTCGTAGATGAGCAGTTCTTC. The chain is built from TRBV6-4 and TRBJ2-1; D might be TRBD1 (6 bases). CDR3 size: 15 residues. With 4 bases removed from V and 8 bases from J, the gap between germline ends came to 18 bases. The germline V gene encodes CDR1 MRHNA and CDR2 SNTAGT.

This clone was counted a few times. This chain links TRBV25-1 with TRBJ2-1, with 11 bases lining up with TRBD2. Trimming cost V 8 bases and J 3 bases; bases outside gene matches: 6. Germline CDR1 is MGHDK and CDR2 is SYGVNS. This CDR3 comprises 15 residues. As DNA, the CDR3 is TGTGCCAGCTCTGGACTAGCGGGCGTCTACAATGAGCAGTTCTTC. This encodes CASSGLAGVYNEQFF.

The chain carries TRBV9 and TRBJ2-3; 15 nucleotides line up with TRBD2. The J segment lost 5 bases and the V segment lost 3 bases, leaving 4 bases of the junction unmatched. Germline CDR1 SGDLS, CDR2 YYNGEE. This CDR3 is 16 amino acids long. The CDR3 DNA reads TGTGCCAGCAGCGGGACTAGCGGGGGGGCAGTAGATACGCAGTATTTT. It yields the protein CASSGTSGGAVDTQYF.

The gene calls are TRBV27 and TRBJ2-3; 8 positions match TRBD2. Per germline, CDR1 MNHEY and CDR2 SMNVEV (reference sequence). The CDR3 totals 15 residues. V trimming: 8 bases; J trimming: 4 bases; junction bases outside the gene matches: 11. The CDR3 coding sequence is TGTGCCAGCGCCCGGCGGGGGGTGGGCGCAGATACGCAGTATTTT. Its protein product is CASARRGVGADTQYF.

The J gene is TRBJ2-2, the V gene TRBV9, with TRBD2 as a possible D gene (5 bases). The CDR3 has 14 amino acids. Trimming took off 4 bases at V and 6 bases at J, with 13 bases between the two ends. Germline assignment: CDR1 SGDLS and CDR2 YYNGEE. The CDR3 region is CASSPSTGSGELFF. Here the CDR3 DNA reads TGTGCCAGCAGCCCAAGTACGGGGTCCGGGGAGCTGTTTTTT.

This chain uses TRBV14 with TRBJ1-1, with D unresolved. V dropped 6 bases and J dropped 1 base, with 9 bases sitting between them. Germline-derived CDR1 and CDR2 are SGHDN and FVKESK. The length of the CDR3 is 13 residues. The CDR3 sequence is CASSPKRNTEAFF. DNA for the CDR3: TGTGCCAGCAGTCCTAAACGGAACACTGAAGCTTTCTTT.

The gene calls are TRBV7-9 and TRBJ2-3, with TRBD1 matching 10 bases. The junction had 3 bases not matched to a gene; V was cut back by 2 bases and J by 4 bases. CDR3 length: 15 amino acids. Looked up from germline, CDR1 is SEHNR and CDR2 is FQNEAQ (reference sequence). The CDR3 loop reads CASSLLGTGADTQYF. In DNA form, the CDR3 reads TGTGCCAGCAGCTTATTGGGGACAGGGGCAGATACGCAGTATTTT.

The chain recombines TRBV9 with TRBJ2-5; the D gene is possibly TRBD1 (5 bases). Deletions cut 3 bases from V and 1 base from J, with 16 bases between. The germline V gene has CDR1 SGDLS and CDR2 YYNGEE. CDR3 size: 16 residues. The CDR3 reads CASSAPRGNGQETQYF. DNA for the CDR3: TGTGCCAGCAGCGCCCCAAGGGGCAACGGCCAAGAGACCCAGTACTTC.

The chain is built from TRBV7-2 and TRBJ2-7; D remains unclear. CDR3 length equals 11 residues. The germline V and J ends were trimmed by 4 bases and 4 bases, with 5 bases remaining between them. From germline, CDR1 is SGHTA and CDR2 FQGNSA. CDR3 coding DNA: TGTGCCAGCAGCTCTATTTACGAGCAGTACTTC. Translated: CASSSIYEQYF. The full variable domain, rest sourced from reference TRBV7-2 and TRBJ2-7, is GAGVSQSPSNKVTEKGKDVELRCDPISGHTALYWYRQSLGQGLEFLIYFQGNSAPDKSGLPSDRFSAERTGGSVSTLTIQRTQQEDSAVYLCASSSIYEQYFGPGTRLTVT.

V gene TRBV7-2 combines with J gene TRBJ2-7; tentative D call: TRBD1 (5 bases). V lost 3 bases and J lost 6, with 9 bases in between. There are 12 residues in the CDR3. CDR1 and CDR2 (germline): SGHTA, FQGNSA. Here the CDR3 DNA reads TGTGCCAGCAGCTTTACTCAGGGCGAGCAGTACTTC. This codes for CASSFTQGEQYF.